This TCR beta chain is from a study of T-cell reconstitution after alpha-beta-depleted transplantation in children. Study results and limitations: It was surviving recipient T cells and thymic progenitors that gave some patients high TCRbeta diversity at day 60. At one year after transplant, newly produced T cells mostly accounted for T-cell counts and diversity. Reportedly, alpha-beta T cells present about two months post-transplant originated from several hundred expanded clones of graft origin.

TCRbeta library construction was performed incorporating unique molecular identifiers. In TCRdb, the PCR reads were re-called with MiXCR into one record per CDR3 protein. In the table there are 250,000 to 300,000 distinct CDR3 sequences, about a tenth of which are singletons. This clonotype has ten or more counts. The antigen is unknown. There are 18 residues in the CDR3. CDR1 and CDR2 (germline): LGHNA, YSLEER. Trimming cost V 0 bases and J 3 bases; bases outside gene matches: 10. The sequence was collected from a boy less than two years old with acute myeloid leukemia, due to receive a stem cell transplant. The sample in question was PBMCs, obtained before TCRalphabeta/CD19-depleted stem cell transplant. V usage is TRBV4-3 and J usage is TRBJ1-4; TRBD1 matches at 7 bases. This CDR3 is CASSQDVDRVWANEKLFF. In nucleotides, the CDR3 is TGCGCCAGCAGCCAAGATGTCGACAGGGTGTGGGCTAATGAAAAACTGTTTTTT.